This T cell receptor (beta chain) is drawn from a study of cytomegalovirus exposure and HLA in healthy donors. V was clipped by 5 bases and J by 4 bases, with 12 bases between them. The CDR3 length is 14 residues. In germline, CDR1 is WSHSY, CDR2 SAAADI. A multiplex PCR was run with 60 Vbeta primers and 13 Jbeta primers. Data came from immunoSEQ multiplex PCR; TCRdb stores just in-frame clones and leaves some out. The repertoire has just under 95,000 clones, over 65% of them found once; the top ten carry 10%. What was sequenced was PBMCs. The chain is built from TRBV10-2 and TRBJ1-5; maybe TRBD1 (6 bases). The sequence came from a human donor in good health. CDR3: CASSTGQTNQPQHF. CDR3 in DNA: TGCGCCAGCAGTACCGGACAGACGAATCAGCCCCAGCATTTT.